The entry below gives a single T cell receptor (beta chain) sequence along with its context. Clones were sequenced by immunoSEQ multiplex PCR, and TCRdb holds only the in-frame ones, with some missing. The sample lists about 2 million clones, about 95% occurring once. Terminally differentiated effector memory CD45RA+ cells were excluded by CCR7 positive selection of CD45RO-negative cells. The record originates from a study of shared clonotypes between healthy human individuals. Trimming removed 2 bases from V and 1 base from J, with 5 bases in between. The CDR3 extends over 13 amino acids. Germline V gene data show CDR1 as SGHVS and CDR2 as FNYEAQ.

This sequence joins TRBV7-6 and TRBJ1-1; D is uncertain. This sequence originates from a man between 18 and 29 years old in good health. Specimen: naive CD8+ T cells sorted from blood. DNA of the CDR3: TGTGCCAGCAGCTTACTGGGGAACACTGAAGCTTTCTTT. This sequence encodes CASSLLGNTEAFF.